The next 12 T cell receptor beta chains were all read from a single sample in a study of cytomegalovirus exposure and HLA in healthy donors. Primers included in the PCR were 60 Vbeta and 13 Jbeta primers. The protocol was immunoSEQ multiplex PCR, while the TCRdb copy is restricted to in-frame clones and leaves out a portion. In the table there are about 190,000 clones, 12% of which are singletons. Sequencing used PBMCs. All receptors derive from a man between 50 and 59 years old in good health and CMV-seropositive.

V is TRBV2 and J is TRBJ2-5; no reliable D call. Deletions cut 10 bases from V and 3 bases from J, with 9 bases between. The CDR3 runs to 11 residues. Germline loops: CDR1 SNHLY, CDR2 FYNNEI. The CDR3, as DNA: TGTGCCACTACGCTAAAAGAGACCCAGTACTTC. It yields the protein CATTLKETQYF.

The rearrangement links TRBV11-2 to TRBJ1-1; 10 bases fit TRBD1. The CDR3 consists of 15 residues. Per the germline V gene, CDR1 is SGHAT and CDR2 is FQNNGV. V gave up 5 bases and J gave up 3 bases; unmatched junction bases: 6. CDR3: CASSPRDRGYTEAFF. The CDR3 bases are TGTGCCAGCAGCCCTAGGGACAGGGGCTACACTGAAGCTTTCTTT.

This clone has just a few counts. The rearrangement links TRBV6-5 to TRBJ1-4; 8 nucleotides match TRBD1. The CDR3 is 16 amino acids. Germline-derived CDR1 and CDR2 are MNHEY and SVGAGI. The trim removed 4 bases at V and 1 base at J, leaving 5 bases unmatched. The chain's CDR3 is CASSSRQGLTNEKLFF. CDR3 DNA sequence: TGTGCCAGCAGTTCTCGACAGGGGCTAACTAATGAAAAACTGTTTTTT.

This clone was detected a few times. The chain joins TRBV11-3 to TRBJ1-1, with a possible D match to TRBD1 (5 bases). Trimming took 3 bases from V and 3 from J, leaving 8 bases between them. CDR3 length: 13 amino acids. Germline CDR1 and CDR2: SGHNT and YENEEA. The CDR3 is CASSFGRDTEAFF. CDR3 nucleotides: TGTGCCAGCAGCTTCGGCAGGGACACTGAAGCTTTCTTT.

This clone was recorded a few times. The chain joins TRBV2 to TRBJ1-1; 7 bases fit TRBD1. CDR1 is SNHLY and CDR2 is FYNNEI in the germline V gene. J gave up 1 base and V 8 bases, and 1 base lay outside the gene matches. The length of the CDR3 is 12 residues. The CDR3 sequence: CASDRENTEAFF. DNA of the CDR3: TGTGCCAGCGACAGGGAGAACACTGAAGCTTTCTTT.

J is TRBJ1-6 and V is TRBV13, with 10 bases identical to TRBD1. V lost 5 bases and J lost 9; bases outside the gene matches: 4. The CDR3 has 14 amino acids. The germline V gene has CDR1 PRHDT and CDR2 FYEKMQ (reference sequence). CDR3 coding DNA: TGTGCCAGCAGCCCCGGGACAGGGGTTTCACCCCTCCACTTT. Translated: CASSPGTGVSPLHF.

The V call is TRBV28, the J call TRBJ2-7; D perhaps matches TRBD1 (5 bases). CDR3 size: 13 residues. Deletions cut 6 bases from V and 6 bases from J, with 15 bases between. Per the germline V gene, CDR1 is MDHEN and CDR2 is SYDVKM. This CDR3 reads CASSPRPGIEQYV. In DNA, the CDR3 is TGTGCCAGCAGCCCGAGACCAGGGATCGAGCAGTACGTC.

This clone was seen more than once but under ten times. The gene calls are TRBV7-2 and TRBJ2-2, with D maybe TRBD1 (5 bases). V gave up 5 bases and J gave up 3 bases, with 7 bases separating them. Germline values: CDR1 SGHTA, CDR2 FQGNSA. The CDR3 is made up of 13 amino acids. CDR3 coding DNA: TGTGCCAGCAGCCTCAGGGACACCGGGGAGCTGTTTTTT. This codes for CASSLRDTGELFF.

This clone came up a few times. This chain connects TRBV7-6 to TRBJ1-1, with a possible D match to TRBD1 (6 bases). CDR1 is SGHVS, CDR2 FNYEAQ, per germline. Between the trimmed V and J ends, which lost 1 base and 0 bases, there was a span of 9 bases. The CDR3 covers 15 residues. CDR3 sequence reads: CASSLGQGMNTEAFF. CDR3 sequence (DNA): TGTGCCAGCAGCTTAGGTCAGGGGATGAACACTGAAGCTTTCTTT.

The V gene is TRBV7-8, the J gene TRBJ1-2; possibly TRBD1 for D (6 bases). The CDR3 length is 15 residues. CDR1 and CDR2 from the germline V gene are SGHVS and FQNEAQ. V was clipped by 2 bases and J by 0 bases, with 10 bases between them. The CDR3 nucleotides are TGTGCCAGCAGCTTACAGGGGCGAGCTAACTATGGCTACACCTTC. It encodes CASSLQGRANYGYTF.

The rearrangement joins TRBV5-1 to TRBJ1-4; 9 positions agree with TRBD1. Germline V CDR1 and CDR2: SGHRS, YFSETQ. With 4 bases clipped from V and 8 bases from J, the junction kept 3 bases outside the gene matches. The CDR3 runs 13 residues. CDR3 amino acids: CASSPDRGEKLFF. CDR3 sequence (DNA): TGCGCCAGCAGCCCGGACAGGGGCGAAAAACTGTTTTTT. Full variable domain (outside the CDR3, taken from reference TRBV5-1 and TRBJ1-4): KAGVTQTPRYLIKTRGQQVTLSCSPISGHRSVSWYQQTPGQGLQFLFEYFSETQRNKGNFPGRFSGRQFSNSRSEMNVSTLELGDSALYLCASSPDRGEKLFFGSGTQLSVL.

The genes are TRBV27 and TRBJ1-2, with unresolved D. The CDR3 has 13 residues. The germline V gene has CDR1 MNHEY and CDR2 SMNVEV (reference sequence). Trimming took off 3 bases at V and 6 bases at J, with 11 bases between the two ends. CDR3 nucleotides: TGTGCCAGCAGTTTCAGTCCTGGAGATGGCTACACCTTC. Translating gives CASSFSPGDGYTF.